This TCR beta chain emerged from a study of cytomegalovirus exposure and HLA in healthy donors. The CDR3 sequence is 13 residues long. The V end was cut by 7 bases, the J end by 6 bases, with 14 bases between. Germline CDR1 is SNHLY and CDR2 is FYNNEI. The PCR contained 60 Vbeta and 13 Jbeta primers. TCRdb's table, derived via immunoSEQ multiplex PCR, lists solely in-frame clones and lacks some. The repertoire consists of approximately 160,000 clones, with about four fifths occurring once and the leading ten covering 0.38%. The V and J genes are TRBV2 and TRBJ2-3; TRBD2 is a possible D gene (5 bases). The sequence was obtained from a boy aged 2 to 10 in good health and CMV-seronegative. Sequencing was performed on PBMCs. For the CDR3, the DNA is TGTGCCAGCACCGTCGACTGGAGGGATACGCAGTATTTT. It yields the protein CASTVDWRDTQYF. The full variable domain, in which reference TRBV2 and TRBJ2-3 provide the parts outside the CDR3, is EPEVTQTPSHQVTQMGQEVILRCVPISNHLYFYWYRQILGQKVEFLVSFYNNEISEKSEIFDDQFSVERPDGSNFTLKIRSTKLEDSAMYFCASTVDWRDTQYFGPGTRLTVL.